This T cell receptor (beta chain) came from a study of cytomegalovirus exposure and HLA in healthy donors. Study at large: Earlier sequencing of some 170 million T cells yielded 90 million to 140 million unique TCR beta sequences. Broader study findings: On later analysis, the bulk of CMV-associated TCR beta chains appeared to be HLA-restricted.

The germline V gene encodes CDR1 MNHEY and CDR2 SVGAGI. The CDR3 is made up of 15 amino acids. With 6 bases removed from V and 0 bases from J, the gap between germline ends came to 14 bases. Turning to this clone: Its antigen is still unknown.

The PCR was carried out with 60 Vbeta primers and 13 Jbeta primers. This table comes from immunoSEQ multiplex PCR, and its TCRdb copy is limited to in-frame clones, with some not included. The data show some 180,000 clones, with over 65% seen just once and approximately 1.3% held by the top ten. The clonotype comes from a man aged 18 to 30 in good health and CMV-seronegative. Sequencing used PBMCs. The chain is built from TRBV6-5 and TRBJ1-1, with a possible D match to TRBD1 (6 bases). This chain's CDR3 is CASSRGSGVNTEAFF. The CDR3 nucleotides are TGTGCCAGCAGCAGGGGTAGTGGGGTGAACACTGAAGCTTTCTTT.